This T cell receptor delta chain was sequenced during a study of Vδ1+ human thymocytes. Whole-study results and caveats: Highly polyclonal TRG and TRD repertoires with Gaussian CDR3 length distributions appeared in thymus.

Sequences come from RNA converted to cDNA by reverse transcription. Multiplex PCR used pooled V-gene forward primers and a constant-region reverse primer to amplify CDR3s. TCRdb reanalyzed the multiplex PCR reads using CATT. Here the sample spans roughly 55,000 delta-chain clones, around a sixth being singletons. For this clone: Its specificity is not known.

V was clipped by 0 bases and J by 2 bases; unmatched bases: 27. This CDR3 contains 23 residues. CDR1 and CDR2 from the germline V gene are TSWWSYY and QGS. The chain has TRDV1 and TRDJ1, with 7 bases that match TRDD3. The specimen was Vdelta1+ gamma-delta thymocytes from the thymus. Subset of the sample: FACS-sorted CD3+ TCRalphabeta- TCRVdelta1+ TCRVdelta2- thymocytes. This TCR was sampled from a boy in the first two years of life who had congenital heart surgery. The CDR3 loop is CALGELGIPLGGVPGYHTDKLIF. The DNA for the CDR3 is TGTGCTCTTGGGGAACTAGGGATACCATTAGGGGGGGTCCCAGGGTATCATACCGATAAACTCATCTTT.